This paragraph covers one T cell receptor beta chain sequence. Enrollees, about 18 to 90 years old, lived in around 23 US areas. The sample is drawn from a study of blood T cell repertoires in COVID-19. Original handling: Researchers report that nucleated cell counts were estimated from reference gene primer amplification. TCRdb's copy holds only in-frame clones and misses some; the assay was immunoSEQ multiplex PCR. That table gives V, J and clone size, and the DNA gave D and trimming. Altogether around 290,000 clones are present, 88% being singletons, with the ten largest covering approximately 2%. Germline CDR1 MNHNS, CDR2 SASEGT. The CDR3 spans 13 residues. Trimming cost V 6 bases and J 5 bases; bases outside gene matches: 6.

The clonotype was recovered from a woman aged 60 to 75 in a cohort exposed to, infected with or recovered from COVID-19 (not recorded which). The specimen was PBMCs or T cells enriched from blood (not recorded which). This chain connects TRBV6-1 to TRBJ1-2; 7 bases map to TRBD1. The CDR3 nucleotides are TGTGCCAGCAGCTCGACAGGGAGTTATGGCTACACCTTC. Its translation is CASSSTGSYGYTF.